The rows below give T cell receptor beta chains drawn from one sample of a study of blood T cell repertoires in COVID-19. Profiled with immunoSEQ multiplex PCR; TCRdb holds only in-frame clones, not every one. This sample has 200,000 to 300,000 clones, with about 83% found just once. What was sequenced was peripheral blood. These receptors were taken from a human donor in a cohort sampled during active COVID-19. CDR3s include the opening cysteine and the closing phenylalanine or tryptophan. The D gene is left open where the match is weak. Size is stated for part of the rows, as once, few or many counts, or as a class when the clone is expanded.

clone_size d_call j_call v_call cdr3_aa cdr3_nt
NA NA TRBJ1-5 TRBV28 CASSLGPVGQPQHF TGTGCCAGCAGTTTAGGGCCGGTCGGTCAGCCCCAGCATTTT
few NA TRBJ2-7 TRBV5-1 CASSGETGMSSYEQYF TGCGCCAGCAGCGGGGAAACAGGGATGAGCTCCTACGAGCAGTACTTC
NA TRBD1 TRBJ1-6 TRBV5-1 CASSPQGDSYNSPLHF TGCGCCAGCAGCCCACAGGGGGACTCCTATAATTCACCCCTCCACTTT
once NA TRBJ2-7 TRBV18 CASSPNRQQYF TGTGCCAGCTCACCAAACAGGCAACAGTACTTC
NA TRBD2 TRBJ2-2 TRBV7-6 CASSQTSGTNTGELFF TGTGCCAGCAGCCAAACTAGCGGGACGAACACCGGGGAGCTGTTTTTT
few NA TRBJ2-5 TRBV5-1 CASTRQGGGDQETQYF TGCGCCAGCACCAGACAGGGCGGCGGGGACCAAGAGACCCAGTACTTC
NA TRBD2 TRBJ2-7 TRBV20-1 CSAGGGNEQYF TGCAGTGCTGGCGGGGGGAACGAGCAGTACTTC
NA NA TRBJ1-4 TRBV18 CASSSWADNEKLFF TGTGCCAGCTCGTCGTGGGCAGATAATGAAAAACTGTTTTTT
NA TRBD2 TRBJ2-2 TRBV6-5 CASRGWGGNTGELFF TGTGCCAGCAGGGGCTGGGGGGGGAACACCGGGGAGCTGTTTTTT
NA NA TRBJ2-3 TRBV13 CASSSFTDTQYF TGTGCCAGCAGCTCGTTCACAGATACGCAGTATTTT
NA TRBD1 TRBJ2-1 TRBV19 CASSRDREGNEQFF TGTGCCAGTAGTAGGGACAGGGAAGGGAATGAGCAGTTCTTC
NA TRBD2 TRBJ2-5 TRBV9 CASSLGLAGETQYF TGTGCCAGCAGCCTCGGACTAGCGGGCGAGACCCAGTACTTC
NA TRBD1 TRBJ2-7 TRBV5-1 CASSLAGTGAYEQYF TGCGCCAGCAGCTTGGCCGGGACAGGGGCCTACGAGCAGTACTTC
NA NA TRBJ2-1 TRBV6-2/TRBV6-3 CASSPIEPYNEQFF TGTGCCAGCAGCCCGATAGAGCCCTACAATGAGCAGTTCTTC
NA NA TRBJ1-5 TRBV19 CASEGTGNQPQHF TGTGCCAGTGAGGGGACTGGTAATCAGCCCCAGCATTTT
NA TRBD1 TRBJ1-3 TRBV7-9 CASSPSTGGSGNTIYF TGTGCCAGCAGCCCTTCGACAGGGGGCTCTGGAAACACCATATATTTT
NA TRBD1 TRBJ2-5 TRBV28 CASSSQGARGETQYF TGTGCCAGCAGTTCACAGGGGGCGAGGGGAGAGACCCAGTACTTC
once NA TRBJ2-5 TRBV19 CASSIVGGPEETQYF TGTGCCAGTAGTATAGTCGGGGGTCCCGAGGAGACCCAGTACTTC
NA TRBD1 TRBJ2-1 TRBV9 CASSVGIQGVGYNEQFF TGTGCCAGCAGCGTCGGAATACAGGGGGTGGGTTACAATGAGCAGTTCTTC
NA TRBD1 TRBJ1-5 TRBV3-1/TRBV3-2 CASSHRQGVNQPQHF TGTGCCAGCAGCCACCGACAGGGTGTCAATCAGCCCCAGCATTTT
NA NA TRBJ1-1 TRBV19 CASSINPGTEAFF TGTGCCAGTAGTATAAACCCCGGCACTGAAGCTTTCTTT
once NA TRBJ1-1 TRBV4-1 CASSQGGITEAFF TGCGCCAGCAGCCAAGGCGGTATCACTGAAGCTTTCTTT
NA NA TRBJ2-7 TRBV27 CATQFNRNSYEQYF TGTGCCACCCAATTCAACAGAAACTCCTACGAGCAGTACTTC
NA TRBD2 TRBJ2-2 TRBV3-1/TRBV3-2 CASSQVLAATGELFF TGTGCCAGCAGCCAAGTGCTAGCGGCAACCGGGGAGCTGTTTTTT
NA TRBD2 TRBJ2-1 TRBV19 CASSINRLAGPSSYNEQFF TGTGCCAGTAGTATAAATAGACTAGCGGGACCTAGCTCCTACAATGAGCAGTTCTTC
NA NA TRBJ2-5 TRBV28 CASSPYGMVGAQYF TGTGCCAGCAGTCCTTACGGGATGGTTGGAGCCCAGTACTTC
NA NA TRBJ2-2 TRBV5-4 CASSLFGLGGISGTGELFF TGTGCCAGCAGCTTGTTCGGGCTTGGGGGCATTTCGGGCACCGGGGAGCTGTTTTTT
NA NA TRBJ1-1 TRBV24-1 CATSETGMNTEAFF TGTGCCACCAGTGAAACAGGGATGAACACTGAAGCTTTCTTT
NA TRBD2 TRBJ2-1 TRBV24-1 CATSDSGTSGKSYNEQFF TGTGCCACCAGTGATTCCGGGACTAGCGGGAAGTCCTACAATGAGCAGTTCTTC
many NA TRBJ1-6 TRBV14 CASSQVMNTLHF TGTGCCAGCAGCCAAGTGATGAACACCCTCCACTTT
NA NA TRBJ2-5 TRBV15 CATSRDIGGETQYF TGTGCCACCAGCAGAGATATCGGGGGAGAGACCCAGTACTTC
NA NA TRBJ2-2 TRBV7-2 CASSPSNTGELFF TGTGCCAGCAGCCCTAGCAACACCGGGGAGCTGTTTTTT
NA TRBD2 TRBJ2-1 TRBV6-6 CASSRGGSGRAEHEQFF TGTGCCAGCAGTCGGGGTGGGAGCGGGAGGGCCGAGCATGAGCAGTTCTTC
once NA TRBJ2-7 TRBV28 CASSEPLGSYEQYF TGTGCCAGCAGTGAACCTCTAGGGAGCTACGAGCAGTACTTC
few NA TRBJ2-7 TRBV4-2 CASSQEPGLYEQYF TGTGCCAGCAGCCAAGAGCCGGGTTTGTACGAGCAGTACTTC
NA TRBD2 TRBJ2-7 TRBV9 CASSGTSGPYEQYF TGTGCCAGCAGTGGGACTAGCGGCCCCTACGAGCAGTACTTC
NA NA TRBJ1-3 TRBV29-1 CSVATALGNTIYF TGCAGCGTTGCGACAGCGCTAGGGAACACCATATATTTT
few NA TRBJ2-5 TRBV19 CASSPSRRETQYF TGTGCCAGTAGTCCCTCCAGGCGAGAGACCCAGTACTTC
NA TRBD1 TRBJ1-5 TRBV10-3 CATKQGDSNQPQHF TGTGCCACAAAACAGGGGGATAGCAATCAGCCCCAGCATTTT
NA TRBD2 TRBJ2-1 TRBV19 CASRRSAGAGNEQFF TGTGCCAGTCGCCGTAGCGCGGGAGCGGGTAATGAGCAGTTCTTC
NA NA TRBJ1-1 TRBV10-3 CAINQGGNTEAFF TGTGCCATCAACCAAGGGGGGAACACTGAAGCTTTCTTT